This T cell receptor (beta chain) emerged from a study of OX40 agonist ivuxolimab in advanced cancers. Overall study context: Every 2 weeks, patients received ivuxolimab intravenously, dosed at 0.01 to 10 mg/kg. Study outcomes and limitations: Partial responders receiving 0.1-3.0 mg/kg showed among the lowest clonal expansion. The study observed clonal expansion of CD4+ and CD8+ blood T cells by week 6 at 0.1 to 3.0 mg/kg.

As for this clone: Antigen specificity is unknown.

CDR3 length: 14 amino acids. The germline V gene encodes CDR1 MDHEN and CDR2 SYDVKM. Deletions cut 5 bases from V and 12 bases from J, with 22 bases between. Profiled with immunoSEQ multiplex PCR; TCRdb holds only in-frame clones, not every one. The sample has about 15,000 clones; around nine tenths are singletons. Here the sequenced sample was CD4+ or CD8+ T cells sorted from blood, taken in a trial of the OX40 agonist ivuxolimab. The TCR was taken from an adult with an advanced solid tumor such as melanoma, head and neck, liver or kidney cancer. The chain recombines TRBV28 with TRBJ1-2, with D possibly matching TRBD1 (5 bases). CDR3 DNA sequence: TGTGCCAGCAGTCCCCTCTTTCGAGGGGATACTAACACCTTC. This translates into CASSPLFRGDTNTF.